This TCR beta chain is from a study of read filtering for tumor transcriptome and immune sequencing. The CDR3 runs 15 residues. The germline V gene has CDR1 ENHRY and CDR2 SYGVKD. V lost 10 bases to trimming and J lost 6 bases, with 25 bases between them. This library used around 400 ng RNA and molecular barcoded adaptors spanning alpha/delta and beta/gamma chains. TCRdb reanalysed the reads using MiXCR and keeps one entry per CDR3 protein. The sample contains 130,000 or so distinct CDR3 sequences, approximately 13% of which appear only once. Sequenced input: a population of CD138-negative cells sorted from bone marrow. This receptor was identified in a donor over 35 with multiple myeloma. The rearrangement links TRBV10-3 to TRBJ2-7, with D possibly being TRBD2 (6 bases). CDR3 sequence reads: CATCPGAGARGEQYF. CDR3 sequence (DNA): TGTGCCACCTGCCCGGGAGCGGGTGCAAGGGGCGAGCAGTACTTC.